Following are 26 T cell receptor beta chains from one sample sequenced in a study of cytomegalovirus exposure and HLA in healthy donors. PCR amplification relied on 60 Vbeta primers (plus 13 Jbeta primers). TCRdb's copy holds only in-frame clones and misses some; the assay was immunoSEQ multiplex PCR. Among 150,000 to 200,000 clones listed, over 65% were seen once. Specimen: PBMCs. The receptors were sampled from a woman in her twenties or thirties in good health and CMV-seronegative.

The chain's CDR3 is CASSRTSYEQYF. The CDR3 DNA reads as TGTGCCAGCAGTAGGACTAGCTACGAGCAGTACTTC. This rearrangement joins TRBV2 to TRBJ2-7; TRBD2 agrees at 7 bases. The CDR3 has 12 residues. Germline loops: CDR1 SNHLY, CDR2 FYNNEI. The junction had 1 base not matched to a gene; V was cut back by 5 bases and J by 3 bases.

The chain has TRBV6-5 and TRBJ2-3; D is possibly TRBD1 (6 bases). The length of the CDR3 is 13 residues. V was cut by 10 bases and J by 3 bases, with 14 bases left in between. Per the germline V gene, CDR1 is MNHEY and CDR2 is SVGAGI. Here the CDR3 reads CATSQGRTDTQYF. The CDR3 DNA sequence: TGTGCCACCTCACAGGGACGGACAGATACGCAGTATTTT.

This chain connects TRBV7-9 to TRBJ2-3, with 7 nucleotides matching TRBD1. Germline V lookup: CDR1 SEHNR, CDR2 FQNEAQ (reference sequence). The CDR3 contains 16 residues. V trimming: 4 bases; J trimming: 2 bases; junction bases outside the gene matches: 9. CDR3 amino acids: CASSSTATGDTDTQYF. Here the CDR3 DNA reads TGTGCCAGCAGCTCGACAGCTACAGGGGACACAGATACGCAGTATTTT.

The CDR3 nucleotides read TGTGCCAGCTCGGACCATAGCGGGGTTTACAATGAGCAGTTCTTC. It is translated as CASSDHSGVYNEQFF. The gene calls are TRBV18 and TRBJ2-1; TRBD2 agrees at 8 bases. The length of the CDR3 is 15 residues. V lost 6 bases to trimming and J lost 4 bases; unmatched junction nucleotides: 8. Germline-derived CDR1 and CDR2 are KGHSH and LQKENI.

The chain links TRBV27 to TRBJ1-2, with 8 bases lining up with TRBD1. Trimming removed 5 bases from V and 0 bases from J; junction bases left unmatched: 11. Germline V CDR1 and CDR2: MNHEY, SMNVEV (reference sequence). The CDR3 totals 17 residues. CDR3 in DNA: TGTGCCAGCAGTGCATTGCTCAGGGGGCCAGCTAACTATGGCTACACCTTC. It translates to CASSALLRGPANYGYTF.

J is TRBJ2-3 and V is TRBV7-6; 8 bases map to TRBD1. Germline CDR1 is SGHVS and CDR2 is FNYEAQ. V gave up 4 bases and J gave up 3 bases; unmatched junction bases: 6. This CDR3 region has 15 residues. The CDR3 reads CASSYRTGRTDTQYF. In nucleotides, the CDR3 is TGTGCCAGCAGCTACCGGACAGGGCGGACAGATACGCAGTATTTT.

The chain has TRBV10-3 and TRBJ1-2; TRBD1 agrees at 10 bases. The CDR3 is 16 amino acids. Trimming took 7 bases from V and 3 from J; bases not matched to a gene: 11. Germline V gene data show CDR1 as ENHRY and CDR2 as SYGVKD. This CDR3 is CAITTGTGVPHYGYTF. The CDR3 DNA reads TGTGCCATCACTACAGGGACAGGGGTTCCCCACTATGGCTACACCTTC.

V gene TRBV7-9 combines with J gene TRBJ2-7; 9 positions match TRBD1. The germline CDR1 and CDR2 sequences are SEHNR and FQNEAQ (reference sequence). This CDR3 region has 13 residues. Trimming at V came to 5 bases and at J to 2 bases, leaving 1 base not matched to a gene. CDR3 sequence reads: CASSGDRAYEQYF. In DNA, the CDR3 is TGTGCCAGCAGCGGGGACAGGGCCTACGAGCAGTACTTC.

This clone has just a few counts. The genes are TRBV28 and TRBJ2-1; 12 bases line up with TRBD2. This CDR3 comprises 17 residues. V dropped 1 base and J dropped 9; count of bases not matched to a gene: 10. Looked up from germline, CDR1 is MDHEN and CDR2 is SYDVKM. CDR3: CASSLFRGLAGGVEQFF. DNA for the CDR3: TGTGCCAGCAGTTTATTTCGCGGGCTAGCGGGAGGGGTTGAGCAGTTCTTC.

The chain has TRBV11-2 and TRBJ1-5, with TRBD1 as a possible D gene (6 bases). From germline, CDR1 is SGHAT and CDR2 FQNNGV. Trimming stripped 5 bases from V and 2 bases from J, with 10 bases between. The CDR3 sequence is 14 residues long. The CDR3 region is CASSLQGGNQPQHF. CDR3 sequence (DNA): TGTGCCAGCAGCCTACAGGGAGGCAATCAGCCCCAGCATTTT.

V usage is TRBV19 and J usage is TRBJ1-5, with D maybe TRBD1 (6 bases). The V gene lost 5 bases and the J gene lost 3 bases, with 20 bases spanning the gap. The CDR3 spans 17 residues. Germline V gene lookup returns CDR1 LNHDA and CDR2 SQIVND (reference sequence). Here the CDR3 DNA reads TGTGCCAGTAGTGGTGCCAGGGGTATTAGCTACAATCAGCCCCAGCATTTT. Its protein is CASSGARGISYNQPQHF.

The gene calls are TRBV6-5 and TRBJ1-4; D call uncertain. The germline V gene has CDR1 MNHEY and CDR2 SVGAGI. This CDR3 comprises 14 residues. Trimming took 4 bases from V and 4 from J, leaving 10 bases between them. The CDR3 region is CASSFEGGNEKLFF. The CDR3 nucleotides read TGTGCCAGCAGTTTCGAGGGTGGTAATGAAAAACTGTTTTTT.

This clone was counted between two and nine times. The chain is built from TRBV10-3 and TRBJ2-1; possibly TRBD2 for D (5 bases). The CDR3 has 14 residues. Germline V gene lookup returns CDR1 ENHRY and CDR2 SYGVKD. Trimming took 6 bases from V and 0 from J, leaving 9 bases between them. The DNA of the CDR3 is TGTGCCATCAGGGACTTTAGCTCCTACAATGAGCAGTTCTTC. Translating it yields CAIRDFSSYNEQFF.

The genes are TRBV27 and TRBJ2-7; 8 nucleotides agree with TRBD1. The CDR3 sequence is 11 residues long. V was clipped by 5 bases and J by 11 bases; unmatched bases: 5. Germline CDR1 MNHEY, CDR2 SMNVEV (reference sequence). CDR3: CASSPDREEYF. CDR3 nucleotide sequence: TGTGCCAGCAGTCCGGACAGGGAAGAGTACTTC.

This clone was observed a few times. This rearrangement joins TRBV4-1 to TRBJ2-7; D gene unclear. V was shortened by 2 bases and J by 6 bases, with 14 bases between the two germline ends. The germline V gene has CDR1 MGHRA and CDR2 YSYEKL. This CDR3 spans 14 amino acids. The CDR3 region is CASSQPRSSLEQYF. The CDR3 DNA reads as TGCGCCAGCAGCCAACCCAGGTCCTCTCTCGAGCAGTACTTC.

The chain employs TRBV5-1 and TRBJ2-3; 7 bases align to TRBD1. The CDR3 contains 14 residues. Germline V gene sequence: CDR1 SGHRS, CDR2 YFSETQ. V was pared by 4 bases and J by 2 bases, with 4 bases of the junction left unmatched. The CDR3 sequence: CASSVTGSTDTQYF. The CDR3 DNA is TGCGCCAGCAGCGTGACAGGGTCCACAGATACGCAGTATTTT.

This chain connects TRBV14 to TRBJ2-2, with D hard to call. Trimming stripped 2 bases from V and 1 base from J, with 8 bases between. The CDR3 covers 15 residues. The V gene's germline CDR1 is SGHDN and CDR2 FVKESK. CDR3 residues: CASSQFSWNTGELFF. The CDR3 DNA sequence: TGTGCCAGCAGCCAATTTAGCTGGAACACCGGGGAGCTGTTTTTT.

The V and J genes are TRBV30 and TRBJ1-2; 10 nucleotides line up with TRBD1. V lost 3 bases to trimming and J lost 5 bases; unmatched junction nucleotides: 6. This CDR3 spans 14 amino acids. The V gene's germline CDR1 is GTSNPN and CDR2 SVGIG (reference sequence). The CDR3 loop is CAWRGTGAPYGYTF. The CDR3 nucleotides read TGTGCCTGGAGAGGGACAGGGGCCCCTTATGGCTACACCTTC.

This clone appeared once. The rearrangement uses TRBV6-5 and TRBJ2-1; D uncertain. Trimming removed 0 bases at V and 3 bases at J, with 12 bases between. From germline, CDR1 is MNHEY and CDR2 SVGAGI. The CDR3 loop spans 16 amino acids. CDR3 nucleotides: TGTGCCAGCAGTTACTCGAGGAGATCCCTCTACAATGAGCAGTTCTTC. Protein: CASSYSRRSLYNEQFF.

CDR3 in DNA: TGCGCCAGCAGCCAAGGCGGCATCGAGCGCTGGGAGCAGTACTTC. It codes for CASSQGGIERWEQYF. This chain connects TRBV4-1 to TRBJ2-5; tentative D call: TRBD2 (5 bases). The CDR3 extends over 15 amino acids. Germline CDR1 reads MGHRA; CDR2 reads YSYEKL. Trimming removed 1 base from V and 11 bases from J, with 20 bases in between.

This rearrangement joins TRBV6-5 to TRBJ1-1; tentatively, D is TRBD1 (5 bases). The V gene's germline CDR1 is MNHEY and CDR2 SVGAGI. Trimming stripped 5 bases from V and 4 bases from J, with 8 bases between. The CDR3 extends over 12 amino acids. In DNA form, the CDR3 reads TGTGCCAGCAGTGACCAGGGCACTGAAGCTTTCTTT. Its protein is CASSDQGTEAFF.

The chain employs TRBV7-3 and TRBJ2-5; D is possibly TRBD2 (5 bases). V dropped 5 bases and J dropped 1 base, with 8 bases sitting between them. Germline V gene lookup returns CDR1 SGHTA and CDR2 FQGTGA. CDR3 length: 13 residues. The CDR3 DNA sequence: TGTGCCAGCAGCGAGGGATCCCAAGAGACCCAGTACTTC. Translated: CASSEGSQETQYF.

This rearrangement joins TRBV7-9 to TRBJ2-1; D gene uncertain. Per the germline V gene, CDR1 is SEHNR and CDR2 is FQNEAQ (reference sequence). The CDR3 runs to 12 residues. Trimming left V 5 bases short and J 3 bases short, with 5 bases between. The CDR3 is CASSPVYNEQFF. DNA of the CDR3: TGTGCCAGCAGCCCGGTCTACAATGAGCAGTTCTTC. Variable domain in full (rest from reference TRBV7-9 and TRBJ2-1): DTGVSQNPRHKITKRGQNVTFRCDPISEHNRLYWYRQTLGQGPEFLTYFQNEAQLEKSRLLSDRFSAERPKGSFSTLEIQRTEQGDSAMYLCASSPVYNEQFFGPGTRLTVL.

V and J are TRBV7-9 and TRBJ1-1; a possible D gene is TRBD1 (5 bases). The V end was cut by 5 bases, the J end by 6 bases, with 16 bases between. Germline V gene data show CDR1 as SEHNR and CDR2 as FQNEAQ (reference sequence). The CDR3 length is 14 residues. The CDR3 region has the DNA TGTGCCAGCAGCCCAAACTCAGGGCCTCCTGAAGCTTTCTTT. It yields the protein CASSPNSGPPEAFF.

This clone was seen a handful of times. The rearrangement joins TRBV12-5 to TRBJ2-2; no clear D gene. The CDR3 is made up of 14 amino acids. Trimming left V 5 bases short and J 1 base short, with 8 bases between. Looked up from germline, CDR1 is LGHNT and CDR2 is FRNRAP. The CDR3 coding sequence is TGTGCTAGTGGTCCACGACAGAACACCGGGGAGCTGTTTTTT. Translation: CASGPRQNTGELFF.

The chain has TRBV4-3 and TRBJ2-3, with TRBD2 identical over 12 bases. The CDR3 covers 18 residues. V lost 0 bases to trimming and J lost 6 bases; unmatched junction nucleotides: 10. The germline V gene encodes CDR1 LGHNA and CDR2 YSLEER. The CDR3 sequence: CASSQDGLAGGRVDTQYF. The CDR3 nucleotides are TGCGCCAGCAGCCAAGATGGTCTAGCGGGAGGGAGGGTGGATACGCAGTATTTT.